This T cell receptor (beta chain) comes out of a study of tumor-infiltrating lymphocytes in primary liver carcinoma. About the research overall: The patient group consisted of men and women aged 30 to 69 years.

Both blood RNA, taken from unsorted whole blood, and germline DNA were extracted. No patient had received treatment, and all had chronic HBV infection. TCR beta cDNA came from about 450 ng total RNA, primed with a constant-region primer. Libraries covering TCR beta were generated through three nested multiplex PCR rounds (using a slightly modified ARM-PCR). A C-beta reverse primer was combined with TRBV1-TRBV30 forward primers in the first two PCR rounds, and each round had about 10 cycles. In TCRdb, the multiplex PCR reads were re-called with MiXCR into one record per CDR3 protein. The sample holds some 320,000 distinct CDR3 sequences, roughly two thirds seen once. This CDR3 spans 19 amino acids. After removal of 5 bases from V and 2 bases from J, the junction contained 14 bases not matched to a gene. Per the germline V gene, CDR1 is MNHNY and CDR2 is SVGAGI (reference sequence). As regards this clonotype: No antigen is known for it.

Study-level points and caveats: Lower overlap was observed for tumor-adjacent and tumor-blood pairs relative to tumor region pairs.

The receptor comes from a man aged 40-55 years with primary liver carcinoma and hepatitis B virus infection. Specimen: peripheral blood. This chain links TRBV6-6 with TRBJ2-3; TRBD2 matches 12 bases. Written as DNA, the CDR3 is TGTGCCAGCAGTGGGAGCTCCGTGACTAGCGGGAGTGCCACAGATACGCAGTATTTT. The encoded protein is CASSGSSVTSGSATDTQYF.